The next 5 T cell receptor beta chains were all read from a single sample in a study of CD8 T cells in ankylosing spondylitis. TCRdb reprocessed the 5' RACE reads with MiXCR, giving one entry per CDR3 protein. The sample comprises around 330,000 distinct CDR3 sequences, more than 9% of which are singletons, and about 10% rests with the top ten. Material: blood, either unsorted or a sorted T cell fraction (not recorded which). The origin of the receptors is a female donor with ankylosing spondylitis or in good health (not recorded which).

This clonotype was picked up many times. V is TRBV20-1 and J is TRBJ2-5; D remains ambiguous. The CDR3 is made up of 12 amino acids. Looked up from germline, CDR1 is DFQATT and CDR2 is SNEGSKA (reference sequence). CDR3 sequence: CTCQPGQETQYF. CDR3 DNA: TGCACCTGCCAGCCAGGCCAAGAGACCCAGTACTTC.

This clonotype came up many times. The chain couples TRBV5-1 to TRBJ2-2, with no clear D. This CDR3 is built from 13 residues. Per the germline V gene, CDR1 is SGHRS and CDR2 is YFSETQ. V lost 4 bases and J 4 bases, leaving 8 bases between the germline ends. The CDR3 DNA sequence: TGCGCCAGCAGCCTCAAGGTCACCGGGGAGCTGTTTTTT. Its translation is CASSLKVTGELFF.

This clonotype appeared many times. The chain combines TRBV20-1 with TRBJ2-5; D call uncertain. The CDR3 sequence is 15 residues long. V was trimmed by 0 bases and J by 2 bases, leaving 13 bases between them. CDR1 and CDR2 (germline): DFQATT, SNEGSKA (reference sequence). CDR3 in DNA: TGCAGTGCTAGAGATGGGGTGGCCGTGCAAGAGACCCAGTACTTC. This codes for CSARDGVAVQETQYF.

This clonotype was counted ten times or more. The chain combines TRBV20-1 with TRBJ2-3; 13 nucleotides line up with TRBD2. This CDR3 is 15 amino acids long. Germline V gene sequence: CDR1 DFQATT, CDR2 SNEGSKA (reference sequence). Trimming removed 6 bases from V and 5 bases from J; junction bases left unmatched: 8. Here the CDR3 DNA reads TGCAGTGCCCATGGACTAGCGGGGGCGGGAGATACGCAGTATTTT. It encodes CSAHGLAGAGDTQYF.

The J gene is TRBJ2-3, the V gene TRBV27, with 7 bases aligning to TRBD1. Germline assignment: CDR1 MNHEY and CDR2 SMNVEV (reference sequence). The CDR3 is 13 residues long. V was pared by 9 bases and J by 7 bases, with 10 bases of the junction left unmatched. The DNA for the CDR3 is TGTGCCAGGCCGACAGGGCCCCAATATACGCAGTATTTT. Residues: CARPTGPQYTQYF.